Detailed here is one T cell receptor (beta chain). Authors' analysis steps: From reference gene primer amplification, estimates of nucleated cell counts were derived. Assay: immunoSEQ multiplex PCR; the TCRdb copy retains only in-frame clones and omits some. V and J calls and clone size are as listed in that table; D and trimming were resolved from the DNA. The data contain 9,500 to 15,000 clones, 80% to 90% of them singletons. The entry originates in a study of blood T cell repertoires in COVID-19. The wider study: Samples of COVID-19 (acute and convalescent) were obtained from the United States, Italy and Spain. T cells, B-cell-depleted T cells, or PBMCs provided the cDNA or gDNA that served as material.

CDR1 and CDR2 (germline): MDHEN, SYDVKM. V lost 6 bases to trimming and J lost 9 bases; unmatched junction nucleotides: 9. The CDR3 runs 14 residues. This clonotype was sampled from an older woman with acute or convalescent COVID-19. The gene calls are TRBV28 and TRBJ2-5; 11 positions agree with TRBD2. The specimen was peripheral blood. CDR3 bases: TGTGCCAGCAGGGTTATTAGCGGGGGGGGGTCCCAGTACTTC. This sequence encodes CASRVISGGGSQYF.